These T cell receptor beta chains were read from a single sample in a study of blood T cell repertoires in COVID-19. TCRdb's copy holds only in-frame clones and misses some; the assay was immunoSEQ multiplex PCR. The table has about 380,000 clones, 88% seen once. The sequenced material came from PBMCs or T cells enriched from blood (not recorded which). These receptors all stem from a young woman who had recovered from COVID-19. CDR3s include the opening cysteine and the closing phenylalanine or tryptophan. The D gene is left open where the match is weak. Part of the rows lack a size; the others show once, few, many or a class for expanded clones.

DNA: TGTGCCAGCAGTAACGGTGGTAGGGGGCCTGAAGCTTTCTTT
CDR3: CASSNGGRGPEAFF
V: TRBV28
length: 14
J: TRBJ1-1
size: NA
D: TRBD1

DNA: TGTGCCAGCAGTTTTAACCTAGGATCACAGGGGTCCATCTCGGCTTTCTTT
CDR3: CASSFNLGSQGSISAFF
V: TRBV28
length: 17
J: TRBJ1-1
size: NA
D: TRBD1

DNA: TGCGCCAGCAGCTTGCCGGACAGGGTTTATGAGCAGTTCTTC
CDR3: CASSLPDRVYEQFF
V: TRBV5-1
length: 14
J: TRBJ2-1
size: NA
D: TRBD1

DNA: TGCAGCGCCTCCGGGACAGGGGGAAATGGCTACACCTTC
CDR3: CSASGTGGNGYTF
V: TRBV29-1
length: 13
J: TRBJ1-2
size: NA
D: TRBD1

DNA: TGTGCCAGCAGCCCGGGGTACTACTATGGCTACACCTTC
CDR3: CASSPGYYYGYTF
V: TRBV5-6
length: 13
J: TRBJ1-2
size: NA
D: NA

DNA: TGTGCCAGCAGTACATGGGGAGGTGAGCAGTTCTTC
CDR3: CASSTWGGEQFF
V: TRBV6-5
length: 12
J: TRBJ2-1
size: NA
D: NA

DNA: TGTGCCAGCAGCCTGAGTTTACCCCAGCCCCAGCATTTT
CDR3: CASSLSLPQPQHF
V: TRBV6-5
length: 13
J: TRBJ1-5
size: few
D: NA

DNA: TGTGCCAGCAGTTTAGAGGGAGCCCATCAGCCCCAGCATTTT
CDR3: CASSLEGAHQPQHF
V: TRBV27
length: 14
J: TRBJ1-5
size: NA
D: NA

DNA: TGTGCCAGCCATGGGACAGGGAAGGCGGCCATAGCTTTCTTT
CDR3: CASHGTGKAAIAFF
V: TRBV2
length: 14
J: TRBJ1-1
size: NA
D: TRBD1

DNA: TGTGCCAGCAGCGTAGCCCAATCCCCTTTGGGGACATCCCTCCACTTT
CDR3: CASSVAQSPLGTSLHF
V: TRBV9
length: 16
J: TRBJ1-6
size: once
D: NA

DNA: TGTGCCAGCAGTTACGAGGCAGGGGACCCTAGACAGCCCCAGCATTTT
CDR3: CASSYEAGDPRQPQHF
V: TRBV6-2/TRBV6-3
length: 16
J: TRBJ1-5
size: NA
D: NA

DNA: TGTGCCTGGAGTTCAGGGTACTCCTACGAGCAGTACTTC
CDR3: CAWSSGYSYEQYF
V: TRBV30
length: 13
J: TRBJ2-7
size: NA
D: NA

DNA: TGTGCCAGCAGCTCCCGCGGCACTGAAGCTTTCTTT
CDR3: CASSSRGTEAFF
V: TRBV7-9
length: 12
J: TRBJ1-1
size: NA
D: NA

DNA: TGCGCCAGCAGCCTACGGGGGGGCGGTGAGCAGTTCTTC
CDR3: CASSLRGGGEQFF
V: TRBV5-1
length: 13
J: TRBJ2-1
size: NA
D: TRBD2

DNA: TGTGCCAGCAGTTCAGGACAGGGAGCGTACCAAGAGACCCAGTACTTC
CDR3: CASSSGQGAYQETQYF
V: TRBV2
length: 16
J: TRBJ2-5
size: NA
D: TRBD1

DNA: TGTGCCAGCGATACTAGCGGGGGGGCCGAAACAGATACGCAGTATTTT
CDR3: CASDTSGGAETDTQYF
V: TRBV28
length: 16
J: TRBJ2-3
size: once
D: TRBD2

DNA: TGTGCCAGCAGCCGTGAGGGGACTAACACCGGGGAGCTGTTTTTT
CDR3: CASSREGTNTGELFF
V: TRBV7-3
length: 15
J: TRBJ2-2
size: few
D: NA

DNA: TGTGCCAGCAGCTTAGATGGGACTAGGGGCCCAGAAAAATCGGGCCGGGATACGCAGTATTTT
CDR3: CASSLDGTRGPEKSGRDTQYF
V: TRBV7-6
length: 21
J: TRBJ2-3
size: NA
D: TRBD2

DNA: TGCGCCAGCAGCTTGGGGACAGGGACCGGGGTGGAGACCCAGTACTTC
CDR3: CASSLGTGTGVETQYF
V: TRBV5-1
length: 16
J: TRBJ2-5
size: NA
D: TRBD1

DNA: TGTGCCAGCAGCTTGGGACACCCATACTATGGCTACACCTTC
CDR3: CASSLGHPYYGYTF
V: TRBV7-2
length: 14
J: TRBJ1-2
size: NA
D: NA

DNA: TGTGCCAGTAGTATCGCAATAGCGGGTTCACCCCTCCACTTT
CDR3: CASSIAIAGSPLHF
V: TRBV19
length: 14
J: TRBJ1-6
size: NA
D: NA

DNA: TGTGCCAGCAGTCACCTGGAGCTTTTCTTTCATTTT
CDR3: CASSHLELFFHF
V: TRBV25-1
length: 12
J: TRBJ1-3
size: once
D: NA

DNA: TGTGCCAGCAGTTCGCTCCGGGACAGCACATTTTACGAGCAGTACTTC
CDR3: CASSSLRDSTFYEQYF
V: TRBV27
length: 16
J: TRBJ2-7
size: NA
D: TRBD1

DNA: TGTGCCAGTCAGGACAGGTCTGCTTCTGGAAACACCATATATTTT
CDR3: CASQDRSASGNTIYF
V: TRBV19
length: 15
J: TRBJ1-3
size: NA
D: TRBD1

DNA: TGTGCCAGCAGCCTCAGAGGGACAGGGGGCTTGGCAAATCAGCCCCAGCATTTT
CDR3: CASSLRGTGGLANQPQHF
V: TRBV7-2
length: 18
J: TRBJ1-5
size: NA
D: TRBD1

DNA: TGTGCCTGGAGTAAACAGGGGACAGATACGCAGTATTTT
CDR3: CAWSKQGTDTQYF
V: TRBV30
length: 13
J: TRBJ2-3
size: NA
D: TRBD1

DNA: TGTGCCACCAGTGATAACAGGGTAGAAGGAGAAAAACTGTTTTTT
CDR3: CATSDNRVEGEKLFF
V: TRBV24-1
length: 15
J: TRBJ1-4
size: NA
D: NA

DNA: TGTGCCACCAGTGATTCACCAAGCGGGGGGAGCACAGATACGCAGTATTTT
CDR3: CATSDSPSGGSTDTQYF
V: TRBV24-1
length: 17
J: TRBJ2-3
size: NA
D: TRBD2

DNA: TGCGCCAGCAGCTTGGGCAGGGCCCCTAATCAGCCCCAGCATTTT
CDR3: CASSLGRAPNQPQHF
V: TRBV5-1
length: 15
J: TRBJ1-5
size: NA
D: NA

DNA: TGTGCCAGCAGCCTGCAACATCTACTAGCGGGGGCCCTCACCTACAATGAGCAGTTCTTC
CDR3: CASSLQHLLAGALTYNEQFF
V: TRBV3-1/TRBV3-2
length: 20
J: TRBJ2-1
size: NA
D: TRBD2

DNA: TGTGCCAGCACACCGCTGGGGGGGAGCTCCTATAATTCACCCCTCCACTTT
CDR3: CASTPLGGSSYNSPLHF
V: TRBV27
length: 17
J: TRBJ1-6
size: NA
D: NA

DNA: TGTGCCAGCAGTCGAGGGGGGGGGCACGAGCAGTACTTC
CDR3: CASSRGGGHEQYF
V: TRBV6-5
length: 13
J: TRBJ2-7
size: NA
D: NA

DNA: TGTGCCAGCAGTCCAAGACACATACTCACAGATACGCAGTATTTT
CDR3: CASSPRHILTDTQYF
V: TRBV27
length: 15
J: TRBJ2-3
size: NA
D: NA

DNA: TGTGCCAGTAGTCCGCTTCCAGGGGACCATCAGCCCCAGCATTTT
CDR3: CASSPLPGDHQPQHF
V: TRBV19
length: 15
J: TRBJ1-5
size: NA
D: NA

DNA: TGTGCCACCAGCTCAGGAAGGGGCCGCGACTCCTACGAGCAGTACTTC
CDR3: CATSSGRGRDSYEQYF
V: TRBV15
length: 16
J: TRBJ2-7
size: once
D: NA

DNA: TGCGCCAGCAGCCAAGATAACGGCAGAGGGGGAGCTTTCTTT
CDR3: CASSQDNGRGGAFF
V: TRBV4-3
length: 14
J: TRBJ1-1
size: NA
D: NA

DNA: TGTGCCAGCTCGCTTGGACAGCACACCGGGGAGCTGTTTTTT
CDR3: CASSLGQHTGELFF
V: TRBV18
length: 14
J: TRBJ2-2
size: NA
D: NA

DNA: TGTGCCAGCAGCTTGACAGGGAACATGAACACTGAAGCTTTCTTT
CDR3: CASSLTGNMNTEAFF
V: TRBV7-3
length: 15
J: TRBJ1-1
size: NA
D: TRBD1

DNA: TGTGCCAGCAGTTCGACAGGCCTGTTAACCTACGAGCAGTACTTC
CDR3: CASSSTGLLTYEQYF
V: TRBV27
length: 15
J: TRBJ2-7
size: NA
D: NA

DNA: TGTGCCAGTAGTCCTGGACAGGGCGTTTATTCACCCCTCCACTTT
CDR3: CASSPGQGVYSPLHF
V: TRBV19
length: 15
J: TRBJ1-6
size: NA
D: TRBD1

DNA: TGTGCCAGCAGTTTAAACAGCTACAATGAGCAGTTCTTC
CDR3: CASSLNSYNEQFF
V: TRBV27
length: 13
J: TRBJ2-1
size: NA
D: NA

DNA: TGTGCCAGCAGTTTCAAGAGCTATGGCTACACCTTC
CDR3: CASSFKSYGYTF
V: TRBV28
length: 12
J: TRBJ1-2
size: NA
D: NA

DNA: TGTGCCAGCATATCCAGGGGCGAGCAGTACTTC
CDR3: CASISRGEQYF
V: TRBV6-5
length: 11
J: TRBJ2-7
size: NA
D: NA

DNA: TGTGCCAGCAGTAGAGACAGGGATACCGGGGAGCTGTTTTTT
CDR3: CASSRDRDTGELFF
V: TRBV27
length: 14
J: TRBJ2-2
size: NA
D: TRBD1

DNA: TGTGCCAGCAGCGTAGGTCAGGATCCCCAGGGCGAGCAGTACTTC
CDR3: CASSVGQDPQGEQYF
V: TRBV9
length: 15
J: TRBJ2-7
size: NA
D: NA

DNA: TGTGCCAGCAGCCAAGAAGGGACTAGCAGGGGCGGCGCCCAGTACTTC
CDR3: CASSQEGTSRGGAQYF
V: TRBV3-1/TRBV3-2
length: 16
J: TRBJ2-5
size: NA
D: TRBD2

DNA: TGTGCCAGAAGCGTAGAACAGGGTCCCTACAATGAGCAGTTCTTC
CDR3: CARSVEQGPYNEQFF
V: TRBV9
length: 15
J: TRBJ2-1
size: NA
D: NA

DNA: TGTGCCAGCAGCGTAGGAGGGCAGCGTAGCTACGAGCAGTACTTC
CDR3: CASSVGGQRSYEQYF
V: TRBV9
length: 15
J: TRBJ2-7
size: NA
D: NA

DNA: TGTGCCGTCAAAGGGGACAGGGCCCATGGCTACACCTTC
CDR3: CAVKGDRAHGYTF
V: TRBV6-5
length: 13
J: TRBJ1-2
size: NA
D: TRBD1

DNA: TGTGCCAGCGGCGAACAGGGCTACGAGCAGTACTTC
CDR3: CASGEQGYEQYF
V: TRBV27
length: 12
J: TRBJ2-7
size: NA
D: NA

DNA: TGTGCCAGCAGCCAATACAGTAATCAGCCCCAGCATTTT
CDR3: CASSQYSNQPQHF
V: TRBV3-1/TRBV3-2
length: 13
J: TRBJ1-5
size: NA
D: NA

DNA: TGTGCCAGCAGTTACTTAGCTAGCACAGATACGCAGTATTTT
CDR3: CASSYLASTDTQYF
V: TRBV6-5
length: 14
J: TRBJ2-3
size: NA
D: NA

DNA: TGTGCCAGCAGCTCGGGACTAGCGGGTTACGAGCAGTACTTC
CDR3: CASSSGLAGYEQYF
V: TRBV13
length: 14
J: TRBJ2-7
size: NA
D: TRBD2

DNA: TGTGCCAGCACCATAGGTGTGCCCGCGCTAGGTTCCGCTGAAGCTTTCTTT
CDR3: CASTIGVPALGSAEAFF
V: TRBV14
length: 17
J: TRBJ1-1
size: NA
D: NA

DNA: TGTGCCAGCTCACCGGCCGGGACAGGGGGCGCCAAAAACATTCAGTACTTC
CDR3: CASSPAGTGGAKNIQYF
V: TRBV18
length: 17
J: TRBJ2-4
size: once
D: TRBD1

DNA: TGTGCCAGCAGTTACTCGTTGCAGGGGAATCAGCCCCAGCATTTT
CDR3: CASSYSLQGNQPQHF
V: TRBV6-6
length: 15
J: TRBJ1-5
size: NA
D: NA

DNA: TGTGCCAGCAGTGAGCTTCGGCCTCAGGGGGGTCAGCCCCAGCATTTT
CDR3: CASSELRPQGGQPQHF
V: TRBV2
length: 16
J: TRBJ1-5
size: NA
D: TRBD1

DNA: TGTGCCAGCAGCCTACAGGGTGGAGAAAAACTGTTTTTT
CDR3: CASSLQGGEKLFF
V: TRBV27
length: 13
J: TRBJ1-4
size: NA
D: NA

DNA: TGTGCCATCAGTGACCGGGAAGGCTACACCTTC
CDR3: CAISDREGYTF
V: TRBV10-3
length: 11
J: TRBJ1-2
size: NA
D: NA

DNA: TGTGCCAGCAGCCGGCCTCAACGGAGAGAAGGCTACACCTTC
CDR3: CASSRPQRREGYTF
V: TRBV7-9
length: 14
J: TRBJ1-2
size: NA
D: NA